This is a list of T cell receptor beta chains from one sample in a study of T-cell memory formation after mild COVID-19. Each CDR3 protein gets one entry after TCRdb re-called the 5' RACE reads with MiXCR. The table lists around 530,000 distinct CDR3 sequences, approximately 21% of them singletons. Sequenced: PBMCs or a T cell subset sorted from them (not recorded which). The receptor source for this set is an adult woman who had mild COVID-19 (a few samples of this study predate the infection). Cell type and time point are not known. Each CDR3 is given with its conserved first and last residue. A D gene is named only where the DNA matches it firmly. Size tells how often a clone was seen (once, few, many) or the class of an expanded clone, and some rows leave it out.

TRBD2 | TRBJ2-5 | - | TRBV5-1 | TGCGCCAGCAGCTCGGGACTAGCGGGTTTCCAAGAGACCCAGTACTTC | CASSSGLAGFQETQYF
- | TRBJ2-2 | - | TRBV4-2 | TGTGCCAGCAGCCAAGGAGGGGGACCTGGCGGAACGGAGTGGGGAACCGGGGAGCTGTTTTTT | CASSQGGGPGGTEWGTGELFF
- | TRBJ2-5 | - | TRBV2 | TGTGCCAGCATGAAGGGGTCGACGGAGACCCAGTACTTC | CASMKGSTETQYF
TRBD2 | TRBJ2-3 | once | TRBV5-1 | TGCGCCAGCGAAGGATCGGGGGGAGGAACAGATACGCAGTATTTT | CASEGSGGGTDTQYF
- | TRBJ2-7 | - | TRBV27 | TGTGCCGTTCGGAAATCGGGCTCGGGGTACGAGCAGTACTTC | CAVRKSGSGYEQYF
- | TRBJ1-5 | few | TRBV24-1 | TGTGCCACCAGTGATTTGTTTTCCGCGGCCCAGCATTTT | CATSDLFSAAQHF
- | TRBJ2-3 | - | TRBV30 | TGTGCCTGGAGTGTTGCGGGCGATACGCAGTATTTT | CAWSVAGDTQYF
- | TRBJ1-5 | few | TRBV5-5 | TGTGCCAGCAGCTGGGGGGGGGGATGGCCCCAGCATTTT | CASSWGGGWPQHF
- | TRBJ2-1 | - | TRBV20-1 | TGCAGTGCTAGAGGCAGGGACGTCTCCTACAATGAGCAGTTCTTC | CSARGRDVSYNEQFF
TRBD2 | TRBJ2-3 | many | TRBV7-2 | TGTGCCAGCAGCCCGGGAGGGGCGGGAGAAGATACGCAGTATTTT | CASSPGGAGEDTQYF
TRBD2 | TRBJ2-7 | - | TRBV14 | TGTGCCAGCAGCGGGGGGGAGGAATACGAGCAGTACTTC | CASSGGEEYEQYF
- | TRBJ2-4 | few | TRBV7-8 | TGTGCCAGCAGCCCATTGGGGCTAGCCAAAAACATTCAGTACTTC | CASSPLGLAKNIQYF
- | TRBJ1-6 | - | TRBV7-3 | TGTGCCAGCAGCTTTCGTGGGGGCGCATTTTCACCCCTCCACTTT | CASSFRGGAFSPLHF
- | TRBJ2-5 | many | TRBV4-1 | TGCGCCAGCAGCCTTCTTCCAGGTCCCCAAGAGACCCAGTACTTC | CASSLLPGPQETQYF
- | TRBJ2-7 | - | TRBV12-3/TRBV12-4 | TGTGCCAGCGGGGGGGCGGCCTACGAGCAGTACTTC | CASGGAAYEQYF
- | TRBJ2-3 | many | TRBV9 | TGTGCCAGCAGCGCAGGGACGCAAACAGATACGCAGTATTTT | CASSAGTQTDTQYF
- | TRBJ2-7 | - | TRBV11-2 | TGTGCCAGCAGCTTAGCGACGATCCCAGATAGCTCCTACGAGCAGTACTTC | CASSLATIPDSSYEQYF
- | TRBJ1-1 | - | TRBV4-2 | TGTGCCAGCAGCCATCGCCAGCGGCTCGATTTCTGGACTGAAGCTTTCTTT | CASSHRQRLDFWTEAFF
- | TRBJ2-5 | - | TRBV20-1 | TGCAGTGCTAGAGTCCGGGGTCGGCAAGAGACCCAGTACTTC | CSARVRGRQETQYF
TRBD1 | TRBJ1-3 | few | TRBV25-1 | TGTGCCAGCAGGACCGACAGGGGCCTCTCTGGAAACACCATATATTTT | CASRTDRGLSGNTIYF
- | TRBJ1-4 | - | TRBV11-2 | TGTGCCAGCAGCTTAAGTTCTTGGCGGGAAGGGGAAAAACTGTTTTTT | CASSLSSWREGEKLFF
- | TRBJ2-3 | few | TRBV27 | TGTGCCAGGGGGATGGATACGCAGTATTTT | CARGMDTQYF
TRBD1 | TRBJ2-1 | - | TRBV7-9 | TGTGCCAGCAGCTCGACCGACAGGGTACATGAGCAGTTCTTC | CASSSTDRVHEQFF
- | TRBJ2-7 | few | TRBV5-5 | TGTGCCAGCAGCCCCGACAGCATCTCCTACGAGCAGTACTTC | CASSPDSISYEQYF
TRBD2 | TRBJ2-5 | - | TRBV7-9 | TGTGCCAGCAGCTTTTCACAAGCGGGAGCGCTGGAGACCCAGTACTTC | CASSFSQAGALETQYF
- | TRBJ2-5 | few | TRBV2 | TGTGCCAGCTGGACTCCCGGGAGACAAGAGACCCAGTACTTC | CASWTPGRQETQYF
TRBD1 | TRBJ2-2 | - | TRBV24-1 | TGTGCCACCAGTGATACCGGGACAGGGTTGTCCGGGGAGCTGTTTTTT | CATSDTGTGLSGELFF
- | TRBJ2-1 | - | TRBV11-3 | TGTGCCAGCAGCTTAAGCAGGCAGACGTACAATGAGCAGTTCTTC | CASSLSRQTYNEQFF
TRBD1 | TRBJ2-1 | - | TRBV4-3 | TGCGCCAGCAGCCAAACAGGGGGCGGAAGCAATGAGCAGTTCTTC | CASSQTGGGSNEQFF
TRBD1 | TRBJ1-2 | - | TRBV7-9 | TGTGCCAGCAGCCCGGGACAGGGATTGCACTATGGCTACACCTTC | CASSPGQGLHYGYTF
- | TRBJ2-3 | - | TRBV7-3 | TGTGCCAGCAGCTTGGCAGGGGCGATTAGCACAGATACGCAGTATTTT | CASSLAGAISTDTQYF
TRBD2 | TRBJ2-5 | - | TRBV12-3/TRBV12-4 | TGTGCCAGCAGTTTCTACCGGGAGGGCGAGACCCAGTACTTC | CASSFYREGETQYF
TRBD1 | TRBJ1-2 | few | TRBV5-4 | TGTGCCAGCAGCTTGGTGACAGGGGTTGACTATGGCTACACCTTC | CASSLVTGVDYGYTF